These 21 T cell receptor beta chains were sequenced from one sample in a study of T cell responses to AZD1222 COVID-19 vaccine (dated by TCRdb to the early 2020s). Preparation of the library involved the immunoSEQ multiplex PCR assay. TCRdb limited this immuneACCESS table to in-frame rearrangements with V and J called. A share of clones is missing; checked studies link under half to unresolved V genes, and the rest is unexplained. For this sample there are about 120,000 clones; more than 85% appear just once. The ten largest clones take up around 7.2% of the sample. Interpreted using the paper, the time point label stands for: baseline before first vaccination. This material consisted of peripheral blood, taken on day 0 of AZD1222 vaccination. Source of these receptors: an adult in good health.

The CDR3 reads CASSEAWVSEAFF. DNA for the CDR3: TGTGCCAGCAGTGAAGCGTGGGTGTCTGAAGCTTTCTTT. The chain carries TRBV2 and TRBJ1-1, with D unclear. This CDR3 spans 13 amino acids. Per germline, CDR1 SNHLY and CDR2 FYNNEI. Trimming stripped 0 bases from V and 6 bases from J, with 8 bases between.

This chain connects TRBV7-2 to TRBJ1-5; perhaps TRBD1 as D (6 bases). CDR1 and CDR2 (germline): SGHTA, FQGNSA. Trimming pared 5 bases from V and 2 bases from J, leaving 13 bases between. The CDR3 is made up of 15 amino acids. The CDR3 nucleotides are TGTGCCAGCAGCCTAAACAGGGCAGGCAATCAGCCCCAGCATTTT. Translating gives CASSLNRAGNQPQHF.

J is TRBJ2-3 and V is TRBV27, with D uncertain. The germline V and J ends were trimmed by 0 bases and 6 bases, with 7 bases remaining between them. The CDR3 runs to 13 residues. Germline CDR1 MNHEY, CDR2 SMNVEV (reference sequence). CDR3 bases: TGTGCCAGCAGTTTATCGGGCTTGGATACGCAGTATTTT. Its translation is CASSLSGLDTQYF.

The chain is built from TRBV7-8 and TRBJ2-7, with 8 positions matching TRBD1. Germline loops: CDR1 SGHVS, CDR2 FQNEAQ. The V and J ends lost 7 bases and 3 bases, in that order; junction bases with no gene match: 8. The CDR3 length is 14 residues. CDR3 loop: CASMRGGTGYEQYF. The CDR3 nucleotides are TGTGCCAGCATGCGTGGCGGGACAGGCTACGAGCAGTACTTC. Variable domain in full (rest from reference TRBV7-8 and TRBJ2-7): GAGVSQSPRYKVAKRGQDVALRCDPISGHVSLFWYQQALGQGPEFLTYFQNEAQLDKSGLPSDRFFAERPEGSVSTLKIQRTQQEDSAVYLCASMRGGTGYEQYFGPGTRLTVT.

This sequence joins TRBV2 and TRBJ1-4, with 7 positions matching TRBD1. This CDR3 has 15 amino acids. Trimming removed 8 bases from V and 0 bases from J; junction bases left unmatched: 6. From germline, CDR1 is SNHLY and CDR2 FYNNEI. The CDR3 bases are TGTGCCAGCTTAAGACAGGGCTCAACTAATGAAAAACTGTTTTTT. It encodes CASLRQGSTNEKLFF.

The chain recombines TRBV6-5 with TRBJ2-5; 7 nucleotides line up with TRBD1. The CDR3 extends over 15 amino acids. Germline CDR1 reads MNHEY; CDR2 reads SVGAGI. The V and J ends lost 6 bases and 8 bases, in that order; junction bases with no gene match: 15. The CDR3 here is CASSHRTGPPGTQYF. For the CDR3, the DNA is TGTGCCAGCAGCCACAGGACAGGTCCCCCGGGCACCCAGTACTTC.

This chain joins TRBV7-3 and TRBJ2-4, with 11 bases lining up with TRBD2. Germline V gene lookup returns CDR1 SGHTA and CDR2 FQGTGA. The CDR3 extends over 14 amino acids. V gave up 5 bases and J gave up 9 bases; unmatched junction bases: 6. The CDR3 loop reads CASSPSGRTGIQYF. The CDR3 DNA sequence: TGTGCCAGCAGCCCTAGCGGGAGGACTGGCATTCAGTACTTC.

The V call is TRBV6-5, the J call TRBJ2-7; D not certain. Trimming took 2 bases from V and 2 from J, leaving 10 bases between them. The CDR3 length is 14 residues. Germline V gene sequence: CDR1 MNHEY, CDR2 SVGAGI. The CDR3 loop reads CASSYGRAAYEQYF. As DNA, the CDR3 is TGTGCCAGCAGTTACGGGCGCGCGGCCTACGAGCAGTACTTC.

This clone was counted a single time. The chain joins TRBV2 to TRBJ1-5; 7 bases fit TRBD1. Trimming removed 7 bases from V and 6 bases from J; junction bases left unmatched: 6. Germline lookup yields CDR1 SNHLY and CDR2 FYNNEI. The CDR3 covers 13 residues. The CDR3 DNA sequence: TGTGCCAGCAACGCAGGGGGAAGTCAGCCCCAGCATTTT. Translated: CASNAGGSQPQHF.

The V and J genes are TRBV5-1 and TRBJ1-4; 7 bases fit TRBD1. J was trimmed by 7 bases and V by 0 bases; bases with no gene match: 3. The germline V gene encodes CDR1 SGHRS and CDR2 YFSETQ. CDR3 length: 14 residues. CDR3 nucleotide sequence: TGCGCCAGCAGCTTGGGATCAGGGGGTGAAAAACTGTTTTTT. This translates into CASSLGSGGEKLFF.

Only one count was recorded for this clone. This chain joins TRBV5-1 and TRBJ2-7, with 10 nucleotides matching TRBD1. The ends lost 3 bases at V and 6 bases at J; junction bases unmatched: 6. The CDR3 spans 14 residues. The germline CDR1 and CDR2 sequences are SGHRS and YFSETQ. The CDR3 DNA sequence: TGCGCCAGCAGCTCGCCGGGACAGGGGTTCGAGCAGTACTTC. The encoded protein is CASSSPGQGFEQYF.

The J gene is TRBJ2-1, the V gene TRBV5-6; TRBD2 matches at 10 bases. Trimming cost V 4 bases and J 3 bases; bases outside gene matches: 7. Germline CDR1 and CDR2: SGHDT and YYEEEE. This CDR3 contains 16 residues. CDR3 residues: CASSPLRTSGYNEQFF. The CDR3 nucleotides read TGTGCCAGCAGCCCACTTAGGACTAGCGGCTACAATGAGCAGTTCTTC.

This sequence joins TRBV7-3 and TRBJ2-5; TRBD1 aligns across 10 bases. The J segment lost 8 bases and the V segment lost 4 bases, leaving 7 bases of the junction unmatched. This CDR3 has 14 residues. Germline V lookup: CDR1 SGHTA, CDR2 FQGTGA. This chain's CDR3 is CASSSGTGVDTQYF. CDR3 DNA: TGTGCCAGCAGCTCCGGGACAGGGGTGGACACCCAGTACTTC.

Worth noting for this clone: The identical CDR3 is also encoded by other nucleotide sequences in the sample. The chain links TRBV3-1 (or the pseudogene TRBV3-2) to TRBJ1-2, with D possibly matching TRBD1 (5 bases). Between the trimmed V and J ends, which lost 0 bases and 8 bases, there was a span of 13 bases. This CDR3 region has 14 residues. Germline-derived CDR1 and CDR2 are LGHDT and YNNKEL (reference sequence). DNA of the CDR3: TGTGCCAGCAGCCAAGATCATCGGGGGAGGGGCTACACCTTC. Protein sequence: CASSQDHRGRGYTF.

The chain employs TRBV5-1 and TRBJ2-3, with D possibly matching TRBD1 (6 bases). Trimming took 4 bases from V and 6 from J, leaving 9 bases between them. This CDR3 has 12 residues. Germline V gene sequence: CDR1 SGHRS, CDR2 YFSETQ. CDR3 DNA: TGCGCCAGCAGCGCAACAGGGGATACGCAGTATTTT. Encoded protein: CASSATGDTQYF. Full variable domain (rest looked up from reference TRBV5-1 and TRBJ2-3): KAGVTQTPRYLIKTRGQQVTLSCSPISGHRSVSWYQQTPGQGLQFLFEYFSETQRNKGNFPGRFSGRQFSNSRSEMNVSTLELGDSALYLCASSATGDTQYFGPGTRLTVL.

V and J are TRBV3-1 (or the pseudogene TRBV3-2) and TRBJ1-5; D remains unclear. This CDR3 has 14 residues. With 1 base removed from V and 7 bases from J, the gap between germline ends came to 11 bases. In germline, CDR1 is LGHDT, CDR2 YNNKEL (reference sequence). The DNA of the CDR3 is TGTGCCAGCAGCCAAGGAGGTCTGGAGCAGCCCCAGCATTTT. This codes for CASSQGGLEQPQHF.

This chain connects TRBV7-8 to TRBJ1-6, with 9 positions matching TRBD1. With V trimmed by 5 bases and J by 7 bases, 3 bases remained unmatched. Looked up from germline, CDR1 is SGHVS and CDR2 is FQNEAQ. The CDR3 covers 14 residues. CDR3 loop: CASSAGTGNSPLHF. DNA of the CDR3: TGTGCCAGCAGCGCAGGGACAGGGAATTCACCCCTCCACTTT.

This sequence joins TRBV28 and TRBJ1-2; no clear D. The V gene lost 3 bases and the J gene lost 0 bases, with 5 bases spanning the gap. The germline V gene has CDR1 MDHEN and CDR2 SYDVKM. The CDR3 runs 13 residues. DNA for the CDR3: TGTGCCAGCAGTTTTACCCCTAACTATGGCTACACCTTC. Translating it yields CASSFTPNYGYTF.

The chain combines TRBV7-3 with TRBJ2-2; D remains unclear. The germline V gene encodes CDR1 SGHTA and CDR2 FQGTGA. The CDR3 runs to 14 residues. V gave up 2 bases and J gave up 5 bases, with 9 bases separating them. The CDR3 sequence is CASSLGFGTGELFF. For the CDR3, the DNA is TGTGCCAGCAGCTTAGGGTTCGGGACCGGGGAGCTGTTTTTT.

This clone was found once. CDR3 sequence reads: CASSAFDRGEQYF. Here the CDR3 DNA reads TGTGCCAGCAGCGCCTTCGACAGGGGAGAGCAGTACTTC. V gene TRBV9 combines with J gene TRBJ2-7; 8 bases match TRBD1. V dropped 3 bases and J dropped 7; count of bases not matched to a gene: 6. The germline V gene has CDR1 SGDLS and CDR2 YYNGEE. The CDR3 has 13 amino acids. Variable domain in full (rest from reference TRBV9 and TRBJ2-7): DSGVTQTPKHLITATGQRVTLRCSPRSGDLSVYWYQQSLDQGLQFLIQYYNGEERAKGNILERFSAQQFPDLHSELNLSSLELGDSALYFCASSAFDRGEQYFGPGTRLTVT.

The V gene is TRBV30, the J gene TRBJ1-5; D gene unclear. Germline lookup yields CDR1 GTSNPN and CDR2 SVGIG (reference sequence). The CDR3 has 14 amino acids. V gave up 3 bases and J gave up 7 bases, with 16 bases separating them. CDR3 residues: CAWSLTTGQQPQHF. CDR3 nucleotides: TGTGCCTGGAGCCTCACAACGGGTCAACAGCCCCAGCATTTT. The full variable domain, its missing parts supplied by reference TRBV30 and TRBJ1-5, is SQTIHQWPATLVQPVGSPLSLECTVEGTSNPNLYWYRQAAGRGLQLLFYSVGIGQISSEVPQNLSASRPQDRQFILSSKKLLLSDSGFYLCAWSLTTGQQPQHFGDGTRLSIL.